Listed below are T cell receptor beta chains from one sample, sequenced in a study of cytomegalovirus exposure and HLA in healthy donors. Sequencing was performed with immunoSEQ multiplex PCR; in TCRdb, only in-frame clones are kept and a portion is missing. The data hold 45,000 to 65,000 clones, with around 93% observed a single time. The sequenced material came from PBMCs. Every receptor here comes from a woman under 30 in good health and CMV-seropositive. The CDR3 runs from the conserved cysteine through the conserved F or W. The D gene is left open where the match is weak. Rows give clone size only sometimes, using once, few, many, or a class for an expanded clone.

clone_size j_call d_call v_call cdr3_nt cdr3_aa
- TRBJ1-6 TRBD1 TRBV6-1 TGTGCCAGCAGTGAATGGACAGGCATTTATAATTCACCCCTCCACTTT CASSEWTGIYNSPLHF
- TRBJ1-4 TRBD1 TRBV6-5 TGTGCCAGCAGTTACCACCCGGGACAGGTGAAGGAAAAACTGTTTTTT CASSYHPGQVKEKLFF
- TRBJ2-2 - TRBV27 TGTGCCAGCAGTTGGGACACAAACACCGGGGAGCTGTTTTTT CASSWDTNTGELFF
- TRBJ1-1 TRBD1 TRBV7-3 TGTGCCAGCAGCTTAAGTCCGGGACAGTTGACTGAAGCTTTCTTT CASSLSPGQLTEAFF
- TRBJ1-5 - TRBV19 TGTGCCAGTAGTGCGGGAGCAGGGCGTAGCAATCAGCCCCAGCATTTT CASSAGAGRSNQPQHF
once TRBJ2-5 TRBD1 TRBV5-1 TGCGCCAGCAGCTCCCGACAGGGCAAAGAGACCCAGTACTTC CASSSRQGKETQYF
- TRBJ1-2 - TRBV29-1 TGCAGCGCTAGGACAGCCACTCCTTATGGCTACACCTTC CSARTATPYGYTF
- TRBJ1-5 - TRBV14 TGTGCCAGCAGCCACCCGGGGTATAGCAATCAGCCCCAGCATTTT CASSHPGYSNQPQHF
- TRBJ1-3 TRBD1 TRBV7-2 TGTGCCAGCAGCCCTCATGGGGGACAGACCTCTGGAAACACCATATATTTT CASSPHGGQTSGNTIYF
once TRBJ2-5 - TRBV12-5 TGTGCTAGTGGCAACAAACGACAAGAGACCCAGTACTTC CASGNKRQETQYF
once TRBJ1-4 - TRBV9 TGTGCCAGCAGCGTAGTTGGGGCCCCTAATGAAAAACTGTTTTTT CASSVVGAPNEKLFF
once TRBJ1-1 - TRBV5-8 TGTGCCAGCAGCTTGGGCTACGGACAATCCCCGAACACTGAAGCTTTCTTT CASSLGYGQSPNTEAFF
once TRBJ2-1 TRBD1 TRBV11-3 TGTGCCAGCAGCGGGCGGACAGGGTCCCCCTACAATGAGCAGTTCTTC CASSGRTGSPYNEQFF
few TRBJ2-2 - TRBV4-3 TGCGCCAGCAGCCAGGGGGAGGCCGGGGAGCTGTTTTTT CASSQGEAGELFF
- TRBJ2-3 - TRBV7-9 TGTGCCAGCAGCTTACCCGGAGATACGCAGTATTTT CASSLPGDTQYF
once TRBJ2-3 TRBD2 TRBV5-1 TGCGCCAGTGAGCGGGGAGGGGCAGATACGCAGTATTTT CASERGGADTQYF
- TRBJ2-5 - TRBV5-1 TGCGCCAGCAGCTTGTTTACAGCTCCGGGGCAAGAGACCCAGTACTTC CASSLFTAPGQETQYF
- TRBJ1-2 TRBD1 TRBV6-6 TGTGCCAGCAGTCCGGACAGGGGCTATGGCTACACCTTC CASSPDRGYGYTF
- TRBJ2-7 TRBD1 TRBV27 TGTGCCAGCAGTTTATTAGGGACAGCGTCCTACGAGCAGTACTTC CASSLLGTASYEQYF
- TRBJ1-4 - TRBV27 TGTGCCAGCAGTTTGGAGGGTGAAAAACTGTTTTTT CASSLEGEKLFF
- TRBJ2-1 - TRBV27 TGTGCCAGCAACCCAACCCGGACAGACAATGAGCAGTTCTTC CASNPTRTDNEQFF
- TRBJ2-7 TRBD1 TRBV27 TGTGCCAGCAGCCGGGGACAGGGTTTAAACGAGCAGTACTTC CASSRGQGLNEQYF
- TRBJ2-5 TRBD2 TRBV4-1 TGCGCCAGCAGCCAAGGCCTAGCGGGGGGGGAGGAGACCCAGTACTTC CASSQGLAGGEETQYF
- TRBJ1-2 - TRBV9 TGTGCCAGCAGCGTAGAGAGGGAAGGCGGCTACACCTTC CASSVEREGGYTF
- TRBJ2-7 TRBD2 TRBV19 TGTGCCAGTAGTTGGAGCGGGGGGGTGTACGAGCAGTACTTC CASSWSGGVYEQYF
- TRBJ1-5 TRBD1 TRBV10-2 TGCGCCAGCAGTGACACAGGGGTTTCGAGTGAAACCCAGCATTTT CASSDTGVSSETQHF
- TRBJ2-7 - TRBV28 TGTGCCAGCAGTTTTTCGGGTCTGTACGAGCAGTACTTC CASSFSGLYEQYF
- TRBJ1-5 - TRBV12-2 TGTGCAAGTCGCTTAGTTGGGACAGAAAACAATCAGCCCCAGCATTTT CASRLVGTENNQPQHF
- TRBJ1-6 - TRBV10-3 TGTGCCATCAGTGAAGACAGCTCCTATAATTCACCCCTCCACTTT CAISEDSSYNSPLHF
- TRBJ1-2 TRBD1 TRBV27 TGTGCCAGCAGTACCCGGACAGGGAACTATGGCTACACCTTC CASSTRTGNYGYTF